The entry below describes one T cell receptor (beta chain). As yet, its antigen is unknown. The data were obtained in a study of cytomegalovirus exposure and HLA in healthy donors. Whole-study results and caveats: For TCR beta chains, V- and J-gene trimming was later linked to a missense DCLRE1C variant. Among donors in an Asian-associated ancestry cluster, a later analysis reportedly found fewer N-insertions than the approximately 670-donor mean.

V lost 4 bases, J lost 1 base, and 10 bases lay in between. The CDR3 loop spans 14 amino acids. The germline V gene has CDR1 MGHRA and CDR2 YSYEKL. Primers for the PCR totalled 60 Vbeta and 13 Jbeta. Produced via immunoSEQ multiplex PCR; TCRdb's table is partial and in-frame only. The sample records 110,000 to 150,000 clones, 80% being singletons. The genes are TRBV4-1 and TRBJ1-1; TRBD1 is a possible D gene (5 bases). This sequence was found in a man aged 25-45 years in good health and CMV-seronegative. The sample taken for sequencing was PBMCs. CDR3: CASSRQTANTEAFF. The CDR3 nucleotides are TGCGCCAGCAGCCGCCAGACAGCGAACACTGAAGCTTTCTTT.